This entry concerns a single T cell receptor beta chain. These data come from a study of blood T cell repertoires in COVID-19. TCRdb's copy holds only in-frame clones and misses some; the assay was immunoSEQ multiplex PCR. The repertoire consists of tens of thousands of clones, with 88% occurring once and the leading ten covering around 10%. In germline, CDR1 is MNHEY, CDR2 SVGAGI. J lost 4 bases, V lost 2 bases, and 8 bases had no gene match. This CDR3 region has 15 residues. The chain couples TRBV6-5 to TRBJ2-7; 7 bases fit TRBD2. The sequenced sample was peripheral blood. This clonotype was sampled from a man older than 75 with acute or convalescent COVID-19. The CDR3 reads CASSYRAGAGYEQYF. The CDR3 coding sequence is TGTGCCAGCAGTTACCGGGCGGGAGCAGGGTACGAGCAGTACTTC.